The rows below give T cell receptor beta chains drawn from one sample of a study of control samples from healthy donors and cancer patients. TCRdb keeps only in-frame clones here, not all; method: immunoSEQ multiplex PCR. The repertoire holds roughly 45,000 clones, with more than 80% as singletons. Sequenced material: PBMCs. These receptors all come from a man aged 30 to 39 with colorectal cancer. CDR3s include the opening cysteine and the closing phenylalanine or tryptophan. The D gene is left open where the match is weak. Size values are once, few and many counts, or a class for expanded clones, and some rows have none.

J gene: TRBJ1-3
V gene: TRBV7-2
clone size: NA
D gene: NA
CDR3 protein: CASSLDSQTGNTIYF
CDR3 DNA: TGTGCCAGCAGCTTAGACTCTCAAACCGGAAACACCATATATTTT

J gene: TRBJ1-5
V gene: TRBV11-2
clone size: NA
D gene: TRBD1
CDR3 protein: CASSRTGWRENQPQHF
CDR3 DNA: TGTGCCAGCAGCCGGACAGGTTGGAGGGAAAATCAGCCCCAGCATTTT

J gene: TRBJ2-7
V gene: TRBV4-1
clone size: few
D gene: TRBD1
CDR3 protein: CASSQRQGSYEQYF
CDR3 DNA: TGCGCCAGCAGCCAACGACAGGGAAGTTACGAGCAGTACTTC

J gene: TRBJ2-6
V gene: TRBV30
clone size: few
D gene: NA
CDR3 protein: CAAWGGANVLTF
CDR3 DNA: TGTGCCGCCTGGGGTGGGGCCAACGTCCTGACTTTC

J gene: TRBJ1-6
V gene: TRBV4-2
clone size: NA
D gene: NA
CDR3 protein: CASSQVIRDSYNSPLHF
CDR3 DNA: TGTGCCAGCAGCCAAGTGATAAGGGACTCCTATAATTCACCCCTCCACTTT

J gene: TRBJ1-2
V gene: TRBV3-1/TRBV3-2
clone size: NA
D gene: NA
CDR3 protein: CASSQATGWFGYTF
CDR3 DNA: TGTGCCAGCAGCCAAGCTACGGGATGGTTCGGCTACACCTTC

J gene: TRBJ1-2
V gene: TRBV4-1
clone size: NA
D gene: NA
CDR3 protein: CASSPNDRTNYGYTF
CDR3 DNA: TGCGCCAGCAGCCCGAACGACAGGACTAACTATGGCTACACCTTC

J gene: TRBJ2-3
V gene: TRBV19
clone size: NA
D gene: TRBD2
CDR3 protein: CASSTSGTTDTQYF
CDR3 DNA: TGTGCCAGTAGTACGAGCGGGACCACAGATACGCAGTATTTT

J gene: TRBJ1-4
V gene: TRBV13
clone size: NA
D gene: NA
CDR3 protein: CASSHSGGPVPEKLFF
CDR3 DNA: TGTGCCAGCAGCCACTCTGGAGGGCCTGTCCCTGAAAAACTGTTTTTT

J gene: TRBJ1-2
V gene: TRBV4-3
clone size: NA
D gene: TRBD1
CDR3 protein: CASSQELGQNYGYTF
CDR3 DNA: TGCGCCAGCAGCCAAGAGTTGGGACAGAACTATGGCTACACCTTC

J gene: TRBJ1-5
V gene: TRBV2
clone size: NA
D gene: NA
CDR3 protein: CASSIDLGGHQPQHF
CDR3 DNA: TGTGCCAGCAGTATCGACTTAGGAGGCCATCAGCCCCAGCATTTT

J gene: TRBJ1-1
V gene: TRBV7-8
clone size: NA
D gene: NA
CDR3 protein: CASSLVGRRRGEAFF
CDR3 DNA: TGTGCCAGCAGCTTAGTAGGGCGCCGGCGAGGTGAAGCTTTCTTT